This is a list of T cell receptor beta chains from one sample in a study of control samples from healthy donors and cancer patients. Data came from immunoSEQ multiplex PCR; TCRdb stores just in-frame clones and leaves some out. Among some 150,000 clones, 93% were seen once, and the ten largest hold 2% to 2.5%. The sequenced sample consisted of blood. The receptors derive from a middle-aged man in good health. Both conserved end residues are part of each CDR3. D genes are given only for firm matches.

D gene: NA; V gene: TRBV10-2; CDR3 protein: CASREQARGPQHF
D gene: NA; V gene: TRBV28; CDR3 protein: CASSLSRAFGADTQYF
D gene: NA; V gene: TRBV12-3/TRBV12-4; CDR3 protein: CASSLQWGDEQFF
D gene: TRBD2; V gene: TRBV7-9; CDR3 protein: CASSYGLAGGSYNEQFF
D gene: NA; V gene: TRBV6-2/TRBV6-3; CDR3 protein: CASSYGTKNTEAFF
D gene: TRBD1; V gene: TRBV10-2; CDR3 protein: CASREGQGGLAQYF
D gene: TRBD1; V gene: TRBV9; CDR3 protein: CASSVLTGGDEQYF
D gene: TRBD1; V gene: TRBV15; CDR3 protein: CATSRQRQGVQNIQYF
D gene: NA; V gene: TRBV6-2/TRBV6-3; CDR3 protein: CASSLRVNTEAFF
D gene: TRBD2; V gene: TRBV28; CDR3 protein: CASKTGGDGNEQFF
D gene: NA; V gene: TRBV5-4; CDR3 protein: CASSSGIAGIGGYGYTF
D gene: NA; V gene: TRBV19; CDR3 protein: CASKFGVVTGELFF
D gene: NA; V gene: TRBV7-9; CDR3 protein: CASSWSGGVSYEQYF
D gene: NA; V gene: TRBV7-9; CDR3 protein: CASSYGGDSPLHF
D gene: NA; V gene: TRBV10-1; CDR3 protein: CASRDGSHQPQHF
D gene: NA; V gene: TRBV28; CDR3 protein: CASSPTQGTDEQYF